This paragraph covers one T cell receptor (beta chain) sequence. Its antigen is not known. These data are taken from a study of cytomegalovirus exposure and HLA in healthy donors. Study information: A subsequent analysis reported that the 120 validation repertoires were produced on the same platform that had also been used for the roughly 700 first-cohort repertoires.

Clones were sequenced by immunoSEQ multiplex PCR, and TCRdb holds only the in-frame ones, with some missing. Of 150,000 to 200,000 clones listed, 95% to 97% were seen once; the top ten hold about 0.89%. Study-level points and caveats: Most TCR sequences were seen very rarely across donors, but some public TCRs occurred in many. The classifier was said to identify cytomegalovirus status with high specificity and sensitivity.

The CDR3 is 15 amino acids. Germline CDR1 reads SEHNR; CDR2 reads FQNEAQ (reference sequence). V dropped 5 bases and J dropped 2; count of bases not matched to a gene: 5. The sample taken for sequencing was PBMCs. The chain employs TRBV7-9 and TRBJ1-4; 7 nucleotides align to TRBD1. The source is a woman aged 18-29 years in good health and CMV-seronegative. CDR3 region: CASSREGATNEKLFF. The CDR3 bases are TGTGCCAGCAGCCGCGAGGGGGCGACTAATGAAAAACTGTTTTTT. Together with reference TRBV7-9 and TRBJ1-4, the CDR3 gives the full variable domain: DTGVSQNPRHKITKRGQNVTFRCDPISEHNRLYWYRQTLGQGPEFLTYFQNEAQLEKSRLLSDRFSAERPKGSFSTLEIQRTEQGDSAMYLCASSREGATNEKLFFGSGTQLSVL.